This TCR beta chain came from a study of cytomegalovirus exposure and HLA in healthy donors. Study-level information: The Caucasian-associated ancestry cluster contained around four fifths of the roughly 400 genotyped donors.

Points from the study as a whole: Reports indicate that TCR beta sequences accurately predicted the HLA-A and HLA-B alleles of most subjects. Generally TCR sequences proved uncommon, though certain public TCRs appeared in numerous donors. Donors belonging to an Asian-associated ancestry cluster reportedly showed fewer N-insertions in productive TCRs than the approximately 700-donor mean, according to what a later analysis found.

V gave up 6 bases and J gave up 6 bases, with 12 bases separating them. Germline V gives CDR1 SGHTA, CDR2 FQGNSA. The length of the CDR3 is 12 residues. Amplification used 60 Vbeta primers and 13 Jbeta primers. Clones were read by immunoSEQ multiplex PCR, and TCRdb kept only the in-frame ones, dropping some. The top ten clones hold under 6.5% of a sample with 100,000 or so clones, over 80% of them seen once. Notes on this clone: Its specificity is not known.

The sequence was collected from a young man in good health and CMV-seronegative. The sequencing sample was made of PBMCs. This chain uses TRBV7-2 with TRBJ2-7; a weak D match, TRBD1 (5 bases). The chain's CDR3 is CASRPQGGEQYF. The CDR3 DNA reads TGTGCCAGCAGGCCCCAGGGTGGCGAGCAGTACTTC.